Each of the 15 T cell receptor beta chains below was sequenced from the same sample in a study of PD-1 blockade in classical Hodgkin lymphoma. Using immunoSEQ multiplex PCR, the repertoire was profiled, and TCRdb retains in-frame clones only, with some absent. The sample includes about 58,000 clones, about 91% of them seen just once. Brentuximab vedotin exposure varied among the patients, all of whom had relapsed after autologous stem cell transplantation. The sequencing used peripheral blood mononuclear cells (PBMCs), collected before the second cycle of nivolumab. The receptors shown here come from a human donor with classical Hodgkin lymphoma.

The rearrangement joins TRBV5-6 to TRBJ2-7; tentatively, D is TRBD2 (6 bases). Germline V gene data show CDR1 as SGHDT and CDR2 as YYEEEE. This CDR3 is built from 17 residues. Trimming took off 4 bases at V and 5 bases at J, with 25 bases between the two ends. CDR3 in DNA: TGTGCCAGCAGCCCCGTGGGCGGGGAACCCCCTTGGAACGAGCAGTACTTC. Its protein product is CASSPVGGEPPWNEQYF.

This chain uses TRBV11-2 with TRBJ2-7; D uncertain. Germline CDR1 is SGHAT and CDR2 is FQNNGV. The germline V and J ends were trimmed by 5 bases and 2 bases, with 7 bases remaining between them. CDR3 length: 12 amino acids. CDR3 residues: CASSETPYEQYF. CDR3 DNA: TGTGCCAGCAGCGAGACCCCCTACGAGCAGTACTTC.

V gene TRBV11-2 combines with J gene TRBJ1-2, with 8 bases that match TRBD1. Looked up from germline, CDR1 is SGHAT and CDR2 is FQNNGV. The CDR3 has 16 residues. V dropped 4 bases and J dropped 2; count of bases not matched to a gene: 9. The chain's CDR3 is CASSYYLRGLNYGYTF. CDR3 in DNA: TGTGCCAGCAGCTATTACCTCAGGGGGCTAAACTATGGCTACACCTTC.

The chain is built from TRBV21-1 and TRBJ1-5. TRBV21-1 is termed a pseudogene. This CDR3 comprises 10 residues. The CDR3: CASSTGAQHF. As DNA, the CDR3 is TGTGCCAGCAGCACTGGAGCCCAGCATTTT.

The J gene is TRBJ1-2, the V gene TRBV7-2; the D is unclear. The CDR3 consists of 13 residues. V was cut by 2 bases and J by 2 bases, with 6 bases left in between. CDR1 and CDR2 from the germline V gene are SGHTA and FQGNSA. The CDR3 here is CASSLYENYGYTF. CDR3 bases: TGTGCCAGCAGCTTATACGAAAACTATGGCTACACCTTC.

The chain links TRBV29-1 to TRBJ2-3; D might be TRBD1 (6 bases). The V gene's germline CDR1 is SQVTM and CDR2 ANQGSEA. V lost 4 bases and J 6 bases, leaving 14 bases between the germline ends. CDR3 length equals 13 residues. CDR3 bases: TGCAGCGTTGTTTCACAGGGCGTGGATACGCAGTATTTT. It specifies CSVVSQGVDTQYF.

The rearrangement uses TRBV19 and TRBJ2-3; a weak D match, TRBD1 (6 bases). This CDR3 has 12 residues. Germline CDR1 and CDR2: LNHDA and SQIVND (reference sequence). V lost 8 bases to trimming and J lost 7 bases, with 13 bases between them. This CDR3 is CASGTGLNTQYF. CDR3 nucleotides: TGTGCCAGTGGTACAGGGTTGAATACGCAGTATTTT.

This clone occurred a few times. In DNA, the CDR3 is TGTGCCAGCAGCGACCTAGGCCCCCTCGGCGAGCAGTACTTC. Its protein is CASSDLGPLGEQYF. The chain has TRBV27 and TRBJ2-7; D gene unclear. Trimming pared 6 bases from V and 6 bases from J, leaving 18 bases between. The CDR3 has 14 residues. The V gene's germline CDR1 is MNHEY and CDR2 SMNVEV (reference sequence).

This clone has just one count. The rearrangement joins TRBV7-6 to TRBJ2-5; TRBD1 matches at 8 bases. The CDR3 has 15 amino acids. Per the germline V gene, CDR1 is SGHVS and CDR2 is FNYEAQ. J was trimmed by 0 bases and V by 5 bases; bases with no gene match: 5. CDR3 residues: CASSPPGQDQETQYF. CDR3 DNA sequence: TGTGCCAGCAGCCCCCCGGGACAGGACCAAGAGACCCAGTACTTC.

The CDR3 spells CASSPADSSYEQYF. In nucleotides, the CDR3 is TGCGCCAGCAGCCCCGCGGACAGCTCCTACGAGCAGTACTTC. The rearrangement uses TRBV4-1 and TRBJ2-7; D is perhaps TRBD1 (6 bases). Looked up from germline, CDR1 is MGHRA and CDR2 is YSYEKL. The CDR3 extends over 14 amino acids. The V gene lost 4 bases and the J gene lost 0 bases, with 10 bases spanning the gap.

The chain joins TRBV19 to TRBJ2-1; D not certain. V lost 5 bases to trimming and J lost 8 bases, with 13 bases between them. The CDR3 length is 13 residues. Germline V gene data show CDR1 as LNHDA and CDR2 as SQIVND (reference sequence). As DNA, the CDR3 is TGTGCCAGTAGTCTGTCTAGGATCGATGAGCAGTTCTTC. It yields the protein CASSLSRIDEQFF.

The V and J genes are TRBV6-6 and TRBJ2-3; D gene ambiguous. From germline, CDR1 is MNHNY and CDR2 SVGAGI (reference sequence). The CDR3 is made up of 15 amino acids. Deletions cut 2 bases from V and 1 base from J, with 10 bases between. The CDR3 DNA is TGTGCCAGCAGTTACGCGGATTCGGGCACAGATACGCAGTATTTT. This encodes CASSYADSGTDTQYF.

The V call is TRBV7-9, the J call TRBJ2-7; 8 positions agree with TRBD1. From germline, CDR1 is SEHNR and CDR2 FQNEAQ (reference sequence). The V gene end was trimmed by 4 bases and the J gene end by 3 bases; junction bases not matched to a gene: 11. The CDR3 extends over 16 amino acids. The CDR3 nucleotides read TGTGCCAGCAGCTCCAGGGGGCAGCCAACGAACTACGAGCAGTACTTC. Its translation: CASSSRGQPTNYEQYF.

The chain combines TRBV27 with TRBJ1-5; D possibly corresponds to TRBD1 (5 bases). Germline-derived CDR1 and CDR2 are MNHEY and SMNVEV (reference sequence). The CDR3 runs to 18 residues. Trimming removed 0 bases from V and 5 bases from J, with 20 bases in between. The CDR3 DNA is TGTGCCAGCAGTTTATCCGCCCCAGGCAGGGTATCGGATCAGCCCCAGCATTTT. Translated: CASSLSAPGRVSDQPQHF.

The chain joins TRBV30 to TRBJ1-5; D uncertain. This CDR3 is built from 10 residues. CDR1 and CDR2 (germline): GTSNPN, SVGIG (reference sequence). The CDR3 DNA follows: TGTTGGGGTTCCAATCAGCCCCAGCATTTT. Protein sequence: CWGSNQPQHF.